A single sample is the source of the 10 T cell receptor beta chains below, sequenced in a study of cytomegalovirus exposure and HLA in healthy donors (dated by TCRdb to about 2017). Library prep was done by the immunoSEQ multiplex PCR assay. The table comes from immuneACCESS by way of TCRdb, which keeps in-frame sequences with V and J called. Part of the clones is missing from these tables; in studies checked, under half for an unresolved V gene and the rest for unknown reasons. The sample profile shows roughly 270,000 clones; roughly 90% of them were found once. The ten most abundant clones make up about 0.9% of the sample. The material sequenced was PBMCs. The origin of the receptors is a young woman in good health and CMV-seronegative.

The chain uses TRBV15 and TRBJ2-1; D is perhaps TRBD2 (6 bases). V lost 1 base and J lost 6, with 16 bases in between. This CDR3 region has 16 residues. Germline values: CDR1 LNHNV, CDR2 YYDKDF (reference sequence). The CDR3 DNA sequence: TGTGCCACCAGCAGAGTGAGACTAGGCCTATCCAATGAGCAGTTCTTC. Amino acid sequence: CATSRVRLGLSNEQFF.

The chain couples TRBV15 to TRBJ2-7, with TRBD2 matching over 8 bases. CDR3 length: 15 amino acids. Unmatched junction bases numbered 6, after V lost 5 bases and J lost 0 bases. Per germline, CDR1 LNHNV and CDR2 YYDKDF (reference sequence). CDR3 residues: CATSLSREDSYEQYF. The CDR3, as DNA: TGTGCCACCAGCCTATCGCGGGAGGACTCCTACGAGCAGTACTTC.

V gene TRBV7-9 combines with J gene TRBJ2-1; 10 nucleotides agree with TRBD2. V gave up 8 bases and J gave up 2 bases; unmatched junction bases: 15. Germline CDR1 is SEHNR and CDR2 is FQNEAQ (reference sequence). The CDR3 is made up of 18 amino acids. The CDR3 loop reads CASPTVASGSDAYNEQFF. In nucleotides, the CDR3 is TGTGCCAGCCCCACGGTAGCTAGCGGGAGTGACGCCTACAATGAGCAGTTCTTC.

The V gene is TRBV18, the J gene TRBJ2-2; D is ambiguous. Germline lookup yields CDR1 KGHSH and CDR2 LQKENI. The V gene lost 0 bases and the J gene lost 6 bases, with 8 bases spanning the gap. The CDR3 has 14 amino acids. CDR3 loop: CASSPPSVAGELFF. In nucleotides, the CDR3 is TGTGCCAGCTCACCACCGAGTGTAGCCGGGGAGCTGTTTTTT.

V is TRBV10-3 and J is TRBJ1-5; 8 bases are shared with TRBD1. The CDR3 is 16 amino acids. Per the germline V gene, CDR1 is ENHRY and CDR2 is SYGVKD. With V trimmed by 3 bases and J by 4 bases, 8 bases remained unmatched. CDR3 residues: CAISDRGTGKNQPQHF. The CDR3, as DNA: TGTGCCATCAGTGATCGTGGGACAGGTAAAAATCAGCCCCAGCATTTT.

This chain connects TRBV4-3 to TRBJ2-7; 9 nucleotides line up with TRBD1. Germline trimming cut 1 base from V and 5 bases from J; bases unmatched to any gene: 12. CDR1 is LGHNA and CDR2 is YSLEER in the germline V gene. This CDR3 comprises 17 residues. CDR3 residues: CASSQAWTGVKVNEQYF. CDR3 sequence (DNA): TGCGCCAGCAGCCAAGCCTGGACAGGGGTTAAGGTCAACGAGCAGTACTTC.

This clone was recorded once. The DNA of the CDR3 is TGTGCCAGCAGCTTAGTGACAGCGGGAGCAGGGTACGAGCAGTACTTC. Translating gives CASSLVTAGAGYEQYF. The V call is TRBV7-2, the J call TRBJ2-7; 8 bases fit TRBD2. The CDR3 runs 16 residues. Trimming at V came to 1 base and at J to 4 bases, leaving 9 bases not matched to a gene. The V gene's germline CDR1 is SGHTA and CDR2 FQGNSA. Combining the CDR3 with reference TRBV7-2 and TRBJ2-7 gives the whole variable domain GAGVSQSPSNKVTEKGKDVELRCDPISGHTALYWYRQSLGQGLEFLIYFQGNSAPDKSGLPSDRFSAERTGGSVSTLTIQRTQQEDSAVYLCASSLVTAGAGYEQYFGPGTRLTVT.

This clone appeared once. The chain recombines TRBV7-8 with TRBJ2-2, with 7 positions matching TRBD2. The length of the CDR3 is 18 residues. Germline assignment: CDR1 SGHVS and CDR2 FQNEAQ. V lost 2 bases and J lost 1; bases outside the gene matches: 10. This chain's CDR3 is CASSLNPAGKQNTGELFF. In nucleotides, the CDR3 is TGTGCCAGCAGCTTAAACCCAGCGGGAAAACAGAACACCGGGGAGCTGTTTTTT.

The chain carries TRBV7-3 and TRBJ1-3; 7 bases match TRBD1. From germline, CDR1 is SGHTA and CDR2 FQGTGA. The CDR3 spans 15 residues. The J segment lost 4 bases and the V segment lost 2 bases, leaving 5 bases of the junction unmatched. The CDR3 coding sequence is TGTGCCAGCAGCTTAGAAGGGGGCACGGGAAACACCATATATTTT. This translates into CASSLEGGTGNTIYF.

The genes are TRBV6-1 and TRBJ2-1; TRBD2 is a possible D gene (5 bases). The ends were cut back, 7 bases at V and 1 base at J, with 14 bases in the middle. Germline V gives CDR1 MNHNS, CDR2 SASEGT. The CDR3 loop spans 15 amino acids. The CDR3 sequence is CASNRGLFSYNEQFF. In DNA, the CDR3 is TGTGCCAGCAACAGAGGGCTATTTTCCTACAATGAGCAGTTCTTC.